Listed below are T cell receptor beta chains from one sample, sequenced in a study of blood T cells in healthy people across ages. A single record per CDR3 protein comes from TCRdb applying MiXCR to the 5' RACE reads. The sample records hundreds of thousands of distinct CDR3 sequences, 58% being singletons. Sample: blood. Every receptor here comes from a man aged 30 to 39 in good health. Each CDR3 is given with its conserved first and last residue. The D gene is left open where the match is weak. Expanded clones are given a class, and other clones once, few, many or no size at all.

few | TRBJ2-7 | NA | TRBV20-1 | CSANWLGEQYF | TGCAGTGCTAATTGGTTGGGCGAGCAGTACTTC
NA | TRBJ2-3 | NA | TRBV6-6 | CASRVLANTDTQYF | TGTGCCAGCCGAGTGCTAGCTAACACAGATACGCAGTATTTT
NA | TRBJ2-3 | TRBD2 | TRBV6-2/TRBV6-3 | CASSYALAGSSEDTQYF | TGTGCCAGCAGTTATGCCTTAGCGGGAAGTTCGGAAGATACGCAGTATTTT
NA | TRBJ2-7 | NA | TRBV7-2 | CASSSPGKGEQYF | TGTGCCAGCAGCTCCCCAGGGAAGGGCGAGCAGTACTTC
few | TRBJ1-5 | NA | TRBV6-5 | CASSPRQNNQPQHF | TGTGCCAGCAGCCCACGACAGAACAATCAGCCCCAGCATTTT
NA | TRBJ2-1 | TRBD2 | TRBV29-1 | CSVEYLAGGGNEQFF | TGCAGCGTTGAATATCTAGCGGGAGGAGGAAATGAGCAGTTCTTC
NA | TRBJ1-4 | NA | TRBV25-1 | CASSDSVVNEKLFF | TGTGCCAGCAGTGACTCGGTGGTTAATGAAAAACTGTTTTTT
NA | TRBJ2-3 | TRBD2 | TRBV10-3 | CAISGLAFTDTQYF | TGTGCCATCAGTGGACTAGCCTTCACAGATACGCAGTATTTT
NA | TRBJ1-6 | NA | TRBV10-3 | CAISGSSIGNSPLHF | TGTGCCATCAGCGGGTCCTCCATAGGGAATTCACCCCTCCACTTT
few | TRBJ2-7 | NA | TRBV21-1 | CASSKVRWGPYEQYF | TGTGCCAGCAGCAAAGTGCGGTGGGGGCCCTACGAGCAGTACTTC
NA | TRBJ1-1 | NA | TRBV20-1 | CSARWGPEAFF | TGCAGTGCTAGGTGGGGTCCTGAAGCTTTCTTT
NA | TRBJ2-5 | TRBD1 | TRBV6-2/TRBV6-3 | CASSYSNRGADVQYF | TGTGCCAGCAGTTACTCGAACAGGGGGGCGGACGTGCAGTACTTC
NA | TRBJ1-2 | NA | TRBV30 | CAWKVPPVADTF | TGTGCCTGGAAGGTCCCGCCTGTGGCGGACACCTTC
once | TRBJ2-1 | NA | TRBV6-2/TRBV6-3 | CASRYDSSYNEQFF | TGTGCCAGCAGGTACGACAGTTCCTACAATGAGCAGTTCTTC
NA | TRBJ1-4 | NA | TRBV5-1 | CASREQQNEKLFF | TGCGCCAGCAGGGAACAGCAGAATGAAAAACTGTTTTTT
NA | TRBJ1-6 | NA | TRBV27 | CASGPIGPHHF | TGTGCCAGCGGACCAATTGGACCCCACCACTTT
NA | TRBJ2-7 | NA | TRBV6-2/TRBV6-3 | CASTQDRYEQYF | TGTGCCAGCACCCAAGACAGGTACGAGCAGTACTTC
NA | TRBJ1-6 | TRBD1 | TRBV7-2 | CASREQGQNSPLHF | TGTGCCAGCAGGGAACAGGGGCAAAATTCACCCCTCCACTTT
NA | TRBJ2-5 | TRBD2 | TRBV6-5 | CASSELAGYGETQYF | TGTGCCAGCAGTGAACTAGCGGGATACGGAGAGACCCAGTACTTC
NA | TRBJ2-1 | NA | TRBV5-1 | CASSFLMTVPNEQFF | TGCGCCAGCAGCTTTCTCATGACAGTACCCAATGAGCAGTTCTTC
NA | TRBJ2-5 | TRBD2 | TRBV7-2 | CASSSVAGGWETQYF | TGTGCCAGCAGCTCCGTAGCGGGAGGATGGGAGACCCAGTACTTC
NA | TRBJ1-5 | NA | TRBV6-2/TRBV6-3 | CASSYGQYNQPQHF | TGTGCCAGCAGTTATGGACAGTATAATCAGCCCCAGCATTTT
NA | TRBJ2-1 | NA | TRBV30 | CAWSMGEAQFF | TGTGCCTGGAGTATGGGGGAAGCGCAGTTCTTC
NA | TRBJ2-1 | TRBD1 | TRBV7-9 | CASSVGQGSDEQFF | TGTGCCAGCAGCGTAGGACAGGGTTCGGATGAGCAGTTCTTC
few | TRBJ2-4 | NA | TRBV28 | CATVGGNIQYF | TGTGCCACCGTTGGGGGAAACATTCAGTACTTC
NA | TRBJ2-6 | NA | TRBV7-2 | CAGGPKSGANVLTF | TGTGCCGGCGGTCCCAAATCTGGGGCCAACGTCCTGACTTTC
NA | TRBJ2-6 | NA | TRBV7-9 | CVSSLARGTGANVLTF | TGTGTCAGCAGCTTAGCTCGGGGAACTGGGGCCAACGTCCTGACTTTC
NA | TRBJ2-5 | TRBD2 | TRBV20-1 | CSARQALAGETQYF | TGCAGTGCTAGACAAGCACTAGCGGGAGAGACCCAGTACTTC
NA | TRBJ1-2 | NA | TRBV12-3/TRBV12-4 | CASRISGTFRDGYTF | TGTGCCAGCAGGATTTCAGGGACTTTCAGGGATGGCTACACCTTC
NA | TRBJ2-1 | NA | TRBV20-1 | CSARDQVSFYNEQFF | TGCAGTGCTAGAGATCAGGTTTCCTTTTACAATGAGCAGTTCTTC
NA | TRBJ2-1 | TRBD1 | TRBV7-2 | CASSLYRGPNEQFF | TGTGCCAGCAGCTTATACAGGGGGCCTAATGAGCAGTTCTTC
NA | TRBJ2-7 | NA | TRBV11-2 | CASSDGLSYEQYF | TGTGCCAGCAGCGACGGGCTCTCCTACGAGCAGTACTTC
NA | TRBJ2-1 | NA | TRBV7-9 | CASSLAVSSRVREQFF | TGTGCCAGCAGCTTAGCCGTGTCTAGCCGCGTCCGCGAGCAGTTCTTC
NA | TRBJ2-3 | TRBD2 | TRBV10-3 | CAITLGLAGTDTQYF | TGTGCCATCACCCTGGGACTAGCGGGTACAGATACGCAGTATTTT
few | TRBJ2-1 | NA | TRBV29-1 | CSVNKRVYNEQFF | TGCAGCGTTAATAAGAGGGTATACAATGAGCAGTTCTTC